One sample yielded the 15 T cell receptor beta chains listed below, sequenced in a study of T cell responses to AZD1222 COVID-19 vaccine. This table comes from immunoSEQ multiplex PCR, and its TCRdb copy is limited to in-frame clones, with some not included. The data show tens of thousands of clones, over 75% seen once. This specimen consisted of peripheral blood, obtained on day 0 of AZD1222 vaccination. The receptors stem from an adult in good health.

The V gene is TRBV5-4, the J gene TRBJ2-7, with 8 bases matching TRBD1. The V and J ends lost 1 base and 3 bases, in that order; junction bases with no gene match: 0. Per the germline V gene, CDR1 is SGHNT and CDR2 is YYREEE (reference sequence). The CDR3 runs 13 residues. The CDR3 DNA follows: TGTGCCAGCAGCTTGACAGGGGGCTACGAGCAGTACTTC. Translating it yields CASSLTGGYEQYF.

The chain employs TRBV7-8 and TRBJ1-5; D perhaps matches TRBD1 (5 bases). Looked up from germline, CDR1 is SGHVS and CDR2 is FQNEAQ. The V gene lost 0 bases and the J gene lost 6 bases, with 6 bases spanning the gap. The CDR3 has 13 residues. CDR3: CASSLAQGQPQHF. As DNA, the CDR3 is TGTGCCAGCAGCTTAGCGCAGGGTCAGCCCCAGCATTTT.

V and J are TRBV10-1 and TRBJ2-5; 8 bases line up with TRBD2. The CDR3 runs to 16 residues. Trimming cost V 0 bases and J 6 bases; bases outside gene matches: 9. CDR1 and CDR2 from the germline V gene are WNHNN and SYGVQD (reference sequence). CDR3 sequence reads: CASSESIGGAIKTQYF. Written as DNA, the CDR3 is TGCGCCAGCAGTGAGTCGATCGGGGGGGCCATAAAGACCCAGTACTTC.

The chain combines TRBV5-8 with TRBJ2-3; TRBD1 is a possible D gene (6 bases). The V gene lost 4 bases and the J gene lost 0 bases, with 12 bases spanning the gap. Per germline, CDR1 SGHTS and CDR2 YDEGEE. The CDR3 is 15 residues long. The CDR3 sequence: CASSPTGASTDTQYF. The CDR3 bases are TGTGCCAGCAGCCCGACAGGTGCTAGCACAGATACGCAGTATTTT. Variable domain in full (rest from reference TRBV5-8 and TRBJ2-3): EAGVTQSPTHLIKTRGQQATLRCSPISGHTSVYWYQQALGLGLQFLLWYDEGEERNRGNFPPRFSGRQFPNYSSELNVNALELEDSALYLCASSPTGASTDTQYFGPGTRLTVL.

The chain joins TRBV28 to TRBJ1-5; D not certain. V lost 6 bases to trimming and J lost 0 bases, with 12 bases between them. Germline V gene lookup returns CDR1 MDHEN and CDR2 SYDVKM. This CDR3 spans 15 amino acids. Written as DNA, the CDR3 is TGTGCCAGCAGAGGTCCCCTATATAGCAATCAGCCCCAGCATTTT. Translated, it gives CASRGPLYSNQPQHF. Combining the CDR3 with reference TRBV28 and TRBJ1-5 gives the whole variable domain DVKVTQSSRYLVKRTGEKVFLECVQDMDHENMFWYRQDPGLGLRLIYFSYDVKMKEKGDIPEGYSVSREKKERFSLILESASTNQTSMYLCASRGPLYSNQPQHFGDGTRLSIL.

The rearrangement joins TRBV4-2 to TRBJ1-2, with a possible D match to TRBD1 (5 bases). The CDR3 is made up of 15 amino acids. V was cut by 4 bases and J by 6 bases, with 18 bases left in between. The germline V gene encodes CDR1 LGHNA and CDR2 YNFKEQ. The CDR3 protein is CASSPGGGVENGYTF. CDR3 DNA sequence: TGTGCCAGCAGCCCGGGCGGGGGAGTTGAGAATGGCTACACCTTC.

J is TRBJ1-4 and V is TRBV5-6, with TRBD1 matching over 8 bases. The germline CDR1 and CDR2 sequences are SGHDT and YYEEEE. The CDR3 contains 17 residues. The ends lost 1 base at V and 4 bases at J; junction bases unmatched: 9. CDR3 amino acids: CASSLSQGAQFNEKLFF. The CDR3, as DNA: TGTGCCAGCAGCTTGTCCCAGGGGGCGCAGTTTAATGAAAAACTGTTTTTT.

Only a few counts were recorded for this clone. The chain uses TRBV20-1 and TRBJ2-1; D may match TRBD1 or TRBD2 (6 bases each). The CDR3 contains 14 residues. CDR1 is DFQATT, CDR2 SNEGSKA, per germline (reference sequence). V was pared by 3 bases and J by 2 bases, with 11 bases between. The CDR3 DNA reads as TGCAGTGCTAGTTACGGGGGCCCCTACAATGAGCAGTTCTTC. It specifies CSASYGGPYNEQFF.

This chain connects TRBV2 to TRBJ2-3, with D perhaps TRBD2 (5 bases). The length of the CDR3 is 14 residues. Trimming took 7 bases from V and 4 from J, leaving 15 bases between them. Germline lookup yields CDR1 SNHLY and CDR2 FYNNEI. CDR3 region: CASIAGRGADTQYF. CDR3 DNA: TGTGCCAGCATCGCGGGCCGCGGCGCAGATACGCAGTATTTT.

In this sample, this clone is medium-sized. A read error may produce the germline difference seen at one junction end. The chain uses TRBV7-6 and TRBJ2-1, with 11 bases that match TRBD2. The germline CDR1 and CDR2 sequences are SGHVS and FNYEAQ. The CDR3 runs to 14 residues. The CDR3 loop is CASSVAGGQDEQFF. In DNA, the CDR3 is TGTGCCAGCAGCGTAGCGGGGGGGCAGGATGAGCAGTTCTTC.

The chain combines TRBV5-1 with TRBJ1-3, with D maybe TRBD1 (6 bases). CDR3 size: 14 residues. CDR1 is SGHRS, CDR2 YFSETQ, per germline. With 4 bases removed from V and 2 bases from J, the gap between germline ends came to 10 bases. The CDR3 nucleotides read TGCGCCAGCAGCGGAGGGACAACTGGAAACACCATATATTTT. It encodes CASSGGTTGNTIYF.

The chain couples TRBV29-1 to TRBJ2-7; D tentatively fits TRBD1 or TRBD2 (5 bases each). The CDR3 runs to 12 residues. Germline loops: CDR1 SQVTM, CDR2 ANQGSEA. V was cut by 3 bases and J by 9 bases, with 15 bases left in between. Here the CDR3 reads CSVDEGRGGQYF. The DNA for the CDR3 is TGCAGCGTTGACGAGGGTAGGGGCGGGCAGTACTTC.

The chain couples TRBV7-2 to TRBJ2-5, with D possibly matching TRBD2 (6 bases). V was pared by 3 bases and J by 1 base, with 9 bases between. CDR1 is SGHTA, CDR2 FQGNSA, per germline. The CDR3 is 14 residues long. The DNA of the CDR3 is TGTGCCAGCAGCTTTGGGGGGTCCCAAGAGACCCAGTACTTC. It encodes CASSFGGSQETQYF.

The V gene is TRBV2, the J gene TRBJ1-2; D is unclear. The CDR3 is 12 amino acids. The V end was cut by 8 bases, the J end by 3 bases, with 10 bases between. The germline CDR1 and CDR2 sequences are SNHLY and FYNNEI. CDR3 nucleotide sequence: TGTGCCAGCTCAACAGATTACTATGGCTACACCTTC. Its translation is CASSTDYYGYTF.

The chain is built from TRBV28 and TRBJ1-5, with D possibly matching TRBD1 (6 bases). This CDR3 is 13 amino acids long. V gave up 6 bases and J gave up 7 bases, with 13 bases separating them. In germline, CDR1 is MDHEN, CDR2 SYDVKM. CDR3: CASSSTGTQPQHF. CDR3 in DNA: TGTGCCAGCAGCTCTACAGGGACCCAGCCCCAGCATTTT.